This T cell receptor beta chain was identified in a study of T cell responses to AZD1222 COVID-19 vaccine. As concerns this clone: Its antigen is unknown.

Regarding the study as a whole: Breadth and depth of Spike-specific TCRs rose after two AZD1222 doses. Only after the peak T cell response were repertoires sampled. Clonal diversity was possibly underestimated, and the donors were mostly white British, with more females.

Using immunoSEQ multiplex PCR, the repertoire was profiled, and TCRdb retains in-frame clones only, with some absent. Found here are 40,000 to 55,000 clones, about 86% of them singletons; the top ten hold around 6.5%. With 4 bases removed from V and 0 bases from J, the gap between germline ends came to 14 bases. Germline CDR1 reads SGHRS; CDR2 reads YFSETQ. This CDR3 is 16 amino acids long. Second-dose recipients at about 4 or about 12 weeks were treated as one pooled group. The V call is TRBV5-1, the J call TRBJ2-1, with D uncertain. Here the sequenced sample was peripheral blood, taken 28 days after the second AZD1222 dose. This clonotype was sampled from an adult who received the AZD1222 COVID-19 vaccine. CDR3 nucleotide sequence: TGCGCCAGCAGCCAAGAACTAACGAGCTCCTACAATGAGCAGTTCTTC. Translating gives CASSQELTSSYNEQFF.